The 2 T cell receptor beta chains in this list originate from one sample, sequenced in a study of T cell changes during pregnancy in multiple sclerosis. Generated by immunoSEQ multiplex PCR, the TCRdb table keeps only in-frame clones and is missing some. This table has roughly 50,000 clones, around 94% appearing once. The material sequenced was CD4+ T cells from peripheral blood mononuclear cells, taken in the third trimester of pregnancy. Receptors were obtained from a female donor with multiple sclerosis, enrolled in a pregnancy study.

This chain connects TRBV27 to TRBJ2-3, with D possibly being TRBD2 (6 bases). CDR1 is MNHEY, CDR2 SMNVEV, per germline (reference sequence). The V and J ends lost 5 bases and 2 bases respectively, with 8 bases between them. The CDR3 is 13 residues long. The CDR3 DNA follows: TGTGCCAGCAGTAGGGACTTCACAGATACGCAGTATTTT. Encoded protein: CASSRDFTDTQYF.

This chain connects TRBV4-2 to TRBJ2-1; the match to TRBD1 covers 9 bases. With V trimmed by 1 base and J by 9 bases, 16 bases remained unmatched. CDR3 length: 18 residues. The germline gives CDR1 LGHNA, CDR2 YNFKEQ. CDR3 region: CASSQVISMGQGRGEQFF. CDR3 DNA sequence: TGTGCCAGCAGCCAAGTCATCTCAATGGGACAGGGACGGGGTGAGCAGTTCTTC.